These 19 T cell receptor beta chains were all obtained from the same sample, sequenced in a study of T cell clonotyping in hematopoietic cell transplantation. Profiled with immunoSEQ multiplex PCR; TCRdb holds only in-frame clones, not every one. The sample consists of approximately 20,000 clones, around 85% of them appearing once. The sample was peripheral blood mononuclear cells. The receptor set was obtained from a man aged 55 to 69 in good health. Some clones in this sample may be carry-over from other donors' samples.

This chain uses TRBV6-6 with TRBJ2-7; D uncertain. V lost 7 bases, J lost 2 bases, and 15 bases lay in between. Germline lookup yields CDR1 MNHNY and CDR2 SVGAGI (reference sequence). The CDR3 is 14 residues long. The chain's CDR3 is CASTLGRGAYEQYF. In DNA, the CDR3 is TGTGCCAGCACCCTAGGACGTGGAGCCTACGAGCAGTACTTC.

The CDR3 sequence: CASSLAPGANYGYTF. CDR3 in DNA: TGCGCCAGCAGCTTGGCGCCAGGAGCTAACTATGGCTACACCTTC. The V call is TRBV5-1, the J call TRBJ1-2; D gene unclear. The germline gives CDR1 SGHRS, CDR2 YFSETQ. This CDR3 contains 15 residues. With 0 bases removed from V and 0 bases from J, the gap between germline ends came to 9 bases.

The chain is built from TRBV7-2 and TRBJ2-2, with 8 bases aligning to TRBD2. Germline CDR1 reads SGHTA; CDR2 reads FQGNSA. V shed 3 bases and J 7 bases; nucleotides not matched to a gene: 7. The length of the CDR3 is 15 residues. Written as DNA, the CDR3 is TGTGCCAGCAGCTTGAGAGCGGGAGCGGTCGGGGAGCTGTTTTTT. The encoded protein is CASSLRAGAVGELFF.

The chain carries TRBV25-1 and TRBJ1-5; weak D call: TRBD1 (5 bases). This CDR3 comprises 14 residues. V shed 1 base and J shed 4 bases, with 8 bases lying between them. From germline, CDR1 is MGHDK and CDR2 SYGVNS. The CDR3 loop is CASSESRGNQPQHF. The CDR3 nucleotides are TGTGCCAGCAGTGAATCGCGGGGGAATCAGCCCCAGCATTTT.

The chain joins TRBV5-4 to TRBJ2-2; D is ambiguous. The CDR3 length is 12 residues. CDR1 and CDR2 from the germline V gene are SGHNT and YYREEE (reference sequence). V lost 0 bases and J lost 6, with 3 bases in between. CDR3: CASSLASGELFF. CDR3 DNA: TGTGCCAGCAGCTTGGCTTCCGGGGAGCTGTTTTTT.

V is TRBV5-1 and J is TRBJ1-2; D might be TRBD1 (5 bases). Germline V lookup: CDR1 SGHRS, CDR2 YFSETQ. CDR3 size: 13 residues. The germline V and J ends were trimmed by 5 bases and 5 bases, with 13 bases remaining between them. The CDR3 is CASSPGPMYGYTF. The CDR3 nucleotides are TGCGCCAGCAGTCCGGGACCCATGTATGGCTACACCTTC.

Only one count was recorded for this clone. The chain is built from TRBV2 and TRBJ2-3; 10 bases match TRBD1. The V gene's germline CDR1 is SNHLY and CDR2 FYNNEI. The CDR3 loop spans 16 amino acids. V was clipped by 7 bases and J by 4 bases; unmatched bases: 11. CDR3 DNA sequence: TGTGCCAGCAAGAGGGACAGGGGAAGAGGAGCAGATACGCAGTATTTT. Residues: CASKRDRGRGADTQYF.

This chain connects TRBV6-1 to TRBJ2-2; 10 bases are a match to TRBD2. The length of the CDR3 is 14 residues. Germline CDR1 is MNHNS and CDR2 is SASEGT. J gave up 9 bases and V 5 bases, and 6 bases lay outside the gene matches. The CDR3 nucleotides read TGTGCCAGCAGTAACCTAGCGGGGGTGTGGGAGCTGTTTTTT. Translation: CASSNLAGVWELFF.

Here the CDR3 DNA reads TGTGCCAGCAGCTCGGGGACGGGCACTGAAGCTTTCTTT. It is translated as CASSSGTGTEAFF. This chain joins TRBV7-9 and TRBJ1-1; D perhaps matches TRBD1 (5 bases). The CDR3 length is 13 residues. Germline values: CDR1 SEHNR, CDR2 FQNEAQ (reference sequence). V was trimmed by 4 bases and J by 4 bases, leaving 10 bases between them.

This clone was detected only a few times. This chain links TRBV6-5 with TRBJ1-5, with D maybe TRBD1 (5 bases). The CDR3 covers 12 residues. Per the germline V gene, CDR1 is MNHEY and CDR2 is SVGAGI. V gave up 6 bases and J gave up 7 bases, with 10 bases separating them. CDR3 DNA: TGTGCCAGCAGAACAGGCGACCAGCCCCAGCATTTT. Amino acid sequence: CASRTGDQPQHF.

This chain links TRBV11-3 with TRBJ2-3; 11 bases agree with TRBD2. Germline V lookup: CDR1 SGHNT, CDR2 YENEEA. The CDR3 runs to 15 residues. Unmatched junction bases numbered 4, after V lost 5 bases and J lost 3 bases. For the CDR3, the DNA is TGTGCCAGCAGCAGTAGCGGGAGGGTTACAGATACGCAGTATTTT. As protein: CASSSSGRVTDTQYF.

This clone was seen once. The chain recombines TRBV28 with TRBJ2-7; D perhaps matches TRBD2 (5 bases). This CDR3 comprises 12 residues. Germline CDR1 reads MDHEN; CDR2 reads SYDVKM. Trimming removed 6 bases from V and 3 bases from J, with 9 bases in between. CDR3 protein: CASRLGSYEQYF. The CDR3 DNA follows: TGTGCCAGCAGACTGGGGAGCTACGAGCAGTACTTC.

The V and J genes are TRBV28 and TRBJ2-3, with D perhaps matching TRBD2 (5 bases). The V end lost 2 bases, the J end lost 1 base, and 10 bases lay between the germline ends. The CDR3 runs to 15 residues. Germline lookup yields CDR1 MDHEN and CDR2 SYDVKM. The CDR3 is CASSLGSSRTDTQYF. For the CDR3, the DNA is TGTGCCAGCAGTTTAGGGTCTAGCCGCACAGATACGCAGTATTTT.

The CDR3 sequence is CASSYHRDRGTYEQYF. In DNA form, the CDR3 reads TGTGCCAGCAGTTATCATCGGGACAGGGGCACCTACGAGCAGTACTTC. The V and J genes are TRBV6-5 and TRBJ2-7; 10 bases are a match to TRBD1. The germline gives CDR1 MNHEY, CDR2 SVGAGI. The CDR3 length is 16 residues. V was clipped by 3 bases and J by 2 bases; unmatched bases: 7.

This chain joins TRBV28 and TRBJ2-3; TRBD2 aligns across 9 bases. With 6 bases clipped from V and 4 bases from J, the junction kept 8 bases outside the gene matches. CDR1 and CDR2 (germline): MDHEN, SYDVKM. This CDR3 has 15 residues. The CDR3 reads CASSLGRGGADTQYF. The CDR3 nucleotides read TGTGCCAGCAGCCTTGGGCGGGGGGGGGCAGATACGCAGTATTTT.

The chain couples TRBV5-1 to TRBJ1-1, with 8 bases matching TRBD1. Germline CDR1 reads SGHRS; CDR2 reads YFSETQ. Trimming removed 4 bases from V and 7 bases from J; junction bases left unmatched: 3. This CDR3 comprises 12 residues. CDR3 sequence (DNA): TGCGCCAGCAGCCCCGGACAGGGTGAAGCTTTCTTT. Amino acid sequence: CASSPGQGEAFF.

The chain employs TRBV5-1 and TRBJ2-7, with D hard to call. The CDR3 is made up of 14 amino acids. The germline gives CDR1 SGHRS, CDR2 YFSETQ. V lost 1 base and J lost 4, with 12 bases in between. This chain's CDR3 is CASSLLSRTYEQYF. The CDR3 bases are TGCGCCAGCAGCTTGCTGTCCAGAACTTACGAGCAGTACTTC.

The gene calls are TRBV5-6 and TRBJ1-5; the match to TRBD1 covers 9 bases. Germline CDR1 SGHDT, CDR2 YYEEEE. The CDR3 is made up of 17 amino acids. The V and J ends lost 0 bases and 5 bases, in that order; junction bases with no gene match: 9. The CDR3 bases are TGTGCCAGCAGCTTGGGCGGGCACAGGGGGCTCTATCAGCCCCAGCATTTT. Translated: CASSLGGHRGLYQPQHF.

The chain couples TRBV6-5 to TRBJ2-7; tentatively, D is TRBD1 (6 bases). Germline V CDR1 and CDR2: MNHEY, SVGAGI. The CDR3 is made up of 13 amino acids. V lost 8 bases and J lost 4, with 15 bases in between. The CDR3 here is CASARGFDYEQYF. CDR3 in DNA: TGTGCCAGCGCAAGGGGGTTTGATTACGAGCAGTACTTC.